Given below is one T cell receptor beta chain in context. The data were obtained in a study of blood T cell repertoires in COVID-19. Across the study: Italy, Spain and the United States were the sources of the convalescent and acute COVID-19 samples. In each case, the material was cDNA or gDNA derived from T cells, B-cell-depleted T cells, or PBMCs.

Germline trimming cut 4 bases from V and 5 bases from J; bases unmatched to any gene: 9. The CDR3 has 15 amino acids. From germline, CDR1 is KGHSH and CDR2 LQKENI. Per the original methods: Nucleated cell number was recorded as an estimate derived from reference gene primer amplification. TCRdb's table, derived via immunoSEQ multiplex PCR, lists solely in-frame clones and lacks some. From that table come the V and J calls and clone size; the DNA was used to work out D and trimming. The sample holds some 270,000 clones, roughly 84% seen once. The specimen was peripheral blood. This clonotype originated in a woman in her thirties or forties who had recovered from COVID-19. V usage is TRBV18 and J usage is TRBJ2-5, with TRBD1 matching 8 bases. The CDR3 loop is CASSQLTGELETQYF. The CDR3, as DNA: TGTGCCAGCTCACAGCTGACAGGGGAGTTGGAGACCCAGTACTTC.